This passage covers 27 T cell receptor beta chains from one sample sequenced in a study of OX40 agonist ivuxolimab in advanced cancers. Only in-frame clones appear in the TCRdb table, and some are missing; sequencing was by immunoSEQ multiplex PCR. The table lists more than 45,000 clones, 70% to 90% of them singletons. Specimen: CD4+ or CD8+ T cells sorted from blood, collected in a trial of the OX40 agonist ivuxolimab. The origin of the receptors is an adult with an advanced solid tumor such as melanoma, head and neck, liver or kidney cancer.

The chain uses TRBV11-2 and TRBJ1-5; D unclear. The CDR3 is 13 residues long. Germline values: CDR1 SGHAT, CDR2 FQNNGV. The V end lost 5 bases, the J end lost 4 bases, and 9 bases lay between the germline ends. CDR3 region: CASSRDPNQPQHF. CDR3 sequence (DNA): TGTGCCAGCAGCCGAGACCCTAATCAGCCCCAGCATTTT.

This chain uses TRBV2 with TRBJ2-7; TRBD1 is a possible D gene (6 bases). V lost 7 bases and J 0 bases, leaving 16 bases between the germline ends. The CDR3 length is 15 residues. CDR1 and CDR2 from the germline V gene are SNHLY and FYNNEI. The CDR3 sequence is CASNQNRVSSYEQYF. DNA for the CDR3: TGTGCCAGCAATCAAAACAGGGTCAGCTCCTACGAGCAGTACTTC. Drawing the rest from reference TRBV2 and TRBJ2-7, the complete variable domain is EPEVTQTPSHQVTQMGQEVILRCVPISNHLYFYWYRQILGQKVEFLVSFYNNEISEKSEIFDDQFSVERPDGSNFTLKIRSTKLEDSAMYFCASNQNRVSSYEQYFGPGTRLTVT.

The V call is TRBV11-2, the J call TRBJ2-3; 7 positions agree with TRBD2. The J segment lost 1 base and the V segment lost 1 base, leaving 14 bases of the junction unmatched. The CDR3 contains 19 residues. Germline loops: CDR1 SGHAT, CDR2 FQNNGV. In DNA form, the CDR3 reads TGTGCCAGCAGCTTAGGAGCGGGATACTCTCCCACGCGCACAGATACGCAGTATTTT. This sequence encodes CASSLGAGYSPTRTDTQYF.

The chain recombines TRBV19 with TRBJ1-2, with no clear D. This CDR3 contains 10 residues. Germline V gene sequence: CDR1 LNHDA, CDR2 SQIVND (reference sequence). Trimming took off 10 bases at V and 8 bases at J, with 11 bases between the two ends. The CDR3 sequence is CATYQAGYTF. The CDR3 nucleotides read TGTGCCACCTACCAGGCCGGCTACACCTTC.

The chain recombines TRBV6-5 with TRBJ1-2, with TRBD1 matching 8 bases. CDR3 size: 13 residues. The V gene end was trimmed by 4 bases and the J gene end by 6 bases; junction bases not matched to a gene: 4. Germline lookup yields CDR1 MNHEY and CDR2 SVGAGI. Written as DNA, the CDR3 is TGTGCCAGCAGTTTTGGGACAGGCGATGGCTACACCTTC. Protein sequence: CASSFGTGDGYTF.

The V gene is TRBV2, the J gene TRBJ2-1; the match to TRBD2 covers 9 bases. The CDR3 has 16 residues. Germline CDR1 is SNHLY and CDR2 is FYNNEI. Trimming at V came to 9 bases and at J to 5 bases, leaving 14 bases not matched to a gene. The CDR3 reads CASRGGLAGTNNEQFF. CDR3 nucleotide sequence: TGTGCCAGTCGTGGTGGTCTAGCGGGGACCAACAATGAGCAGTTCTTC.

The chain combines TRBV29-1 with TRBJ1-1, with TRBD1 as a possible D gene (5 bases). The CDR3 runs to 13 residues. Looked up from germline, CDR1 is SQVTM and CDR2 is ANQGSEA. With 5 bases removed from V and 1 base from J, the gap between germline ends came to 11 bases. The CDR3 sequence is CSVQTGGNTEAFF. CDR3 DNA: TGCAGCGTTCAAACCGGGGGGAACACTGAAGCTTTCTTT.

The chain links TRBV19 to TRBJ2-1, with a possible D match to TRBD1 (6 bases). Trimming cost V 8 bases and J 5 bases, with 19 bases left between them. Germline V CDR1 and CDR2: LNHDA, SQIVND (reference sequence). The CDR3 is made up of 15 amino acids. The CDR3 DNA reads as TGTGCCAGTGGAAGGTCCAGGGGCGTACACAATGAGCAGTTCTTC. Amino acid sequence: CASGRSRGVHNEQFF.

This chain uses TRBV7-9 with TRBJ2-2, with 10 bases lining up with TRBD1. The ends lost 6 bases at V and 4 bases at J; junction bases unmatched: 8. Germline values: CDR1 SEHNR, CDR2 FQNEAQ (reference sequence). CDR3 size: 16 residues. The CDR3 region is CASRVSGTGVTGELFF. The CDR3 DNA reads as TGTGCCAGCAGGGTTTCCGGGACAGGGGTCACCGGGGAGCTGTTTTTT.

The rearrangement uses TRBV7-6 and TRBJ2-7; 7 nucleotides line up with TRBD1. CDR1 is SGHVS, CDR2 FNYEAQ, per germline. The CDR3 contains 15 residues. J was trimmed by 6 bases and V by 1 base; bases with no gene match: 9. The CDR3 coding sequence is TGTGCCAGCAGCTTAGAACCGGGACAGTTTTCCGAGCAGTACTTC. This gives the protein CASSLEPGQFSEQYF.

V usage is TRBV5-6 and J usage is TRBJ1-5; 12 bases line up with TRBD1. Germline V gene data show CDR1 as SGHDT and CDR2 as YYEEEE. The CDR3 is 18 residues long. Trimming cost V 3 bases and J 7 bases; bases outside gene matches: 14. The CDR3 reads CASSWGDPGQGARQPQHF. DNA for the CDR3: TGTGCCAGCAGCTGGGGGGATCCGGGACAGGGGGCTCGGCAGCCCCAGCATTTT.

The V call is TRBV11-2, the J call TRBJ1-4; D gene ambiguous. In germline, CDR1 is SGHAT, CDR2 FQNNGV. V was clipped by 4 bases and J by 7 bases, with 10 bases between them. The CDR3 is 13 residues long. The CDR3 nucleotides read TGTGCCAGCAGCTCCCGATCATTTGAAAAACTGTTTTTT. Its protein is CASSSRSFEKLFF. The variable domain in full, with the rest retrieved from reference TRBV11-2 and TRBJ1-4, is EAGVAQSPRYKIIEKRQSVAFWCNPISGHATLYWYQQILGQGPKLLIQFQNNGVVDDSQLPKDRFSAERLKGVDSTLKIQPAKLEDSAVYLCASSSRSFEKLFFGSGTQLSVL.

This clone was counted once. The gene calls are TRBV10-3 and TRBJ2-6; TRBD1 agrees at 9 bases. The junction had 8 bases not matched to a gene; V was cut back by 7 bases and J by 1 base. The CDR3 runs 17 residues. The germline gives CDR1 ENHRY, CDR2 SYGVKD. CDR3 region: CAITPGQGTSGANVLTF. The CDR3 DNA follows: TGTGCCATCACCCCGGGACAGGGAACGTCTGGGGCCAACGTCCTGACTTTC.

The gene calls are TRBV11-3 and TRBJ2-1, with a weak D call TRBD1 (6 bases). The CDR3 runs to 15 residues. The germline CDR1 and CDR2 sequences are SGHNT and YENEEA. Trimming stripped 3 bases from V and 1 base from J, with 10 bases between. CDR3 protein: CASSLGRGSYNEQFF. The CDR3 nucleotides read TGTGCCAGCAGCTTGGGCAGGGGATCCTACAATGAGCAGTTCTTC.

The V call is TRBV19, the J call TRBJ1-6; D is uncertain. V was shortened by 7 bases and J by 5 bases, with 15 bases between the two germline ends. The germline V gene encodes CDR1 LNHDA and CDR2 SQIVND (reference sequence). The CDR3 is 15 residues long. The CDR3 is CASTPGRPDNSPLHF. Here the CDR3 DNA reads TGTGCCAGTACTCCGGGCAGGCCCGATAATTCACCCCTCCACTTT.

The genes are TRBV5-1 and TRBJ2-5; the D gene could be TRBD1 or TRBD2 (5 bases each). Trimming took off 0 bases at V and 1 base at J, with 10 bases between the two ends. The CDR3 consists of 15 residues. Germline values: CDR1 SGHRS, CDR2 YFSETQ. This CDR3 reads CASSLAGTPQETQYF. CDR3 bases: TGCGCCAGCAGCTTGGCCGGGACCCCCCAAGAGACCCAGTACTTC. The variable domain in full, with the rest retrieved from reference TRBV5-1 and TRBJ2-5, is KAGVTQTPRYLIKTRGQQVTLSCSPISGHRSVSWYQQTPGQGLQFLFEYFSETQRNKGNFPGRFSGRQFSNSRSEMNVSTLELGDSALYLCASSLAGTPQETQYFGPGTRLLVL.

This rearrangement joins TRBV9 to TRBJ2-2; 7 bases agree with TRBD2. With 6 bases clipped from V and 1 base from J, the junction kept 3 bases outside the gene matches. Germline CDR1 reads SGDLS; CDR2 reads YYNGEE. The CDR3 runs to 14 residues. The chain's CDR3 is CASTPGGNTGELFF. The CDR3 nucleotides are TGTGCCAGCACCCCGGGAGGGAACACCGGGGAGCTGTTTTTT.

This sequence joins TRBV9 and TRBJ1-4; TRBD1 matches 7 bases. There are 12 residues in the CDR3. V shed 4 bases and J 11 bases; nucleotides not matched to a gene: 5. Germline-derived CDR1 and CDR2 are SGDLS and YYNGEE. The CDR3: CASSSRQGKLFF. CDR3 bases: TGTGCCAGCAGCTCTCGACAGGGCAAACTGTTTTTT.

The CDR3 region has the DNA TGTGCCAGCAGTCAGTCAGGGGTCAGCTCCTACGAGCAGTACTTC. Protein sequence: CASSQSGVSSYEQYF. The chain has TRBV6-5 and TRBJ2-7; weak D call: TRBD1 (6 bases). The V gene's germline CDR1 is MNHEY and CDR2 SVGAGI. The CDR3 length is 15 residues. V was pared by 5 bases and J by 0 bases, with 14 bases between.

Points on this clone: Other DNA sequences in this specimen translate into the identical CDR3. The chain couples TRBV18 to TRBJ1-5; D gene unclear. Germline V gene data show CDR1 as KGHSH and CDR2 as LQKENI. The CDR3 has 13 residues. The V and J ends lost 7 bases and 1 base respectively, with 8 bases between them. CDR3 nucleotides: TGTGCCAGCTTTGCGGAGAGCAATCAGCCCCAGCATTTT. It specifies CASFAESNQPQHF.

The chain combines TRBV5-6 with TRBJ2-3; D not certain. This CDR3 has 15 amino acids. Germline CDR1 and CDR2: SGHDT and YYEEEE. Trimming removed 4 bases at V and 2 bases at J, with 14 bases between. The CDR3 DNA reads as TGTGCCAGCAGCCCCGTCTCCAGCAACACAGATACGCAGTATTTT. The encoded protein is CASSPVSSNTDTQYF.

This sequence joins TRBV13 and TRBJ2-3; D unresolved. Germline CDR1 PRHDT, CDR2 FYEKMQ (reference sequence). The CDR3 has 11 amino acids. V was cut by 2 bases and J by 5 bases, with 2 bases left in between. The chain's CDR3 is CASSLLDTQYF. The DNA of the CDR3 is TGTGCCAGCAGCTTATTAGATACGCAGTATTTT.

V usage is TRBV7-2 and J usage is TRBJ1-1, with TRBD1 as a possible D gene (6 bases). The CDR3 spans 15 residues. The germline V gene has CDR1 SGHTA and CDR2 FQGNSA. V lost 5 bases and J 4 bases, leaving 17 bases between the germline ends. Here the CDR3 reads CASSTLQGRSTEAFF. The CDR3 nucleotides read TGTGCCAGCAGCACATTACAGGGCCGCAGCACTGAAGCTTTCTTT. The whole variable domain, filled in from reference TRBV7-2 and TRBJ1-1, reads GAGVSQSPSNKVTEKGKDVELRCDPISGHTALYWYRQSLGQGLEFLIYFQGNSAPDKSGLPSDRFSAERTGGSVSTLTIQRTQQEDSAVYLCASSTLQGRSTEAFFGQGTRLTVV.

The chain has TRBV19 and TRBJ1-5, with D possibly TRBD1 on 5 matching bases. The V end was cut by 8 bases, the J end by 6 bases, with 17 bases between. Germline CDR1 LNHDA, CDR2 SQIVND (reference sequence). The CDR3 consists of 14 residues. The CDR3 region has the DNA TGTGCCAGTGCCGGGACGGGGGGTATTCAGCCCCAGCATTTT. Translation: CASAGTGGIQPQHF.

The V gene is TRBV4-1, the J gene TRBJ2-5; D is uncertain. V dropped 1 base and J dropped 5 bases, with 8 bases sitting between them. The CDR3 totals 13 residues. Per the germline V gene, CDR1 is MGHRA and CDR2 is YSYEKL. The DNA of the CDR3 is TGCGCCAGCAGCCAAGCCCTAGGGGAGACCCAGTACTTC. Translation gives CASSQALGETQYF.

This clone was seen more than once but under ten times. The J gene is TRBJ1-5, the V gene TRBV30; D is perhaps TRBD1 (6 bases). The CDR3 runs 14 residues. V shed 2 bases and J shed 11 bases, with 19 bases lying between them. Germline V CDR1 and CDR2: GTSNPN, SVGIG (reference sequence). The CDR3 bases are TGTGCCTGGAGTTTCGGGTTCGGACAGTGGGCCCAGCATTTT. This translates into CAWSFGFGQWAQHF.

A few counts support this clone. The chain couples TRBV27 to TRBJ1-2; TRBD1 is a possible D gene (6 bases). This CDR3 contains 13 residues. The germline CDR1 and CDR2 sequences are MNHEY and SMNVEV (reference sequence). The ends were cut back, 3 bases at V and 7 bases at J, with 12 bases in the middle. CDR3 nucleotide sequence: TGTGCCAGCAGTTTCTCCGCCAGGGGTGGCTACACCTTC. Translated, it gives CASSFSARGGYTF.